These 21 T cell receptor beta chains share one sample of origin, sequenced in a study of Ad26.COV2.S vaccination and SARS-CoV-2 variants. Treatment noted: around 19 received Ad26.COV2.S at low or high dose, single or two shots; 5 received placebo; per-sample allocation not given. Material that was analyzed had been drawn on day 63 after the first vaccine or placebo injection. The table came from immunoSEQ multiplex PCR; TCRdb's copy has only in-frame clones and leaves some out. Seen here are around 300,000 clones, about 86% observed once, and the top ten hold about 10%. This specimen consisted of peripheral blood, obtained in a trial of Ad26.COV2.S vaccine versus placebo. The receptors stem from a person aged 18 to 59 who received the Ad26.COV2.S COVID-19 vaccine or a placebo.

The chain's CDR3 is CASSQGAGVPTDTQYF. Written as DNA, the CDR3 is TGTGCCAGCAGCCAAGGGGCGGGGGTCCCCACAGATACGCAGTATTTT. The chain links TRBV3-1 (or the pseudogene TRBV3-2) to TRBJ2-3, with TRBD2 matching 7 bases. Germline CDR1 reads LGHDT; CDR2 reads YNNKEL (reference sequence). The CDR3 is made up of 16 amino acids. V gave up 1 base and J gave up 2 bases; unmatched junction bases: 6.

This sequence joins TRBV21-1 and TRBJ1-2; TRBD1 is the table's D call, not checked against the DNA. TRBV21-1 is tagged as a pseudogene. The CDR3 has 13 residues. The CDR3 DNA reads as TGTGCCAGCACCAGGGGACAGGAGGATGGCTACACCTTC. The encoded protein is CASTRGQEDGYTF.

As for this clone: The identical CDR3 is also encoded by other nucleotide sequences in the sample. V usage is TRBV7-2 and J usage is TRBJ1-5, with D perhaps TRBD1 (5 bases). CDR1 is SGHTA, CDR2 FQGNSA, per germline. The CDR3 has 14 residues. Trimming took off 1 base at V and 6 bases at J, with 10 bases between the two ends. The CDR3 protein is CASSLGGGGQPQHF. DNA of the CDR3: TGTGCCAGCAGCTTAGGGGGGGGAGGTCAGCCCCAGCATTTT. The entire variable domain, with the rest obtained from reference TRBV7-2 and TRBJ1-5, is as follows: GAGVSQSPSNKVTEKGKDVELRCDPISGHTALYWYRQSLGQGLEFLIYFQGNSAPDKSGLPSDRFSAERTGGSVSTLTIQRTQQEDSAVYLCASSLGGGGQPQHFGDGTRLSIL.

This chain connects TRBV27 to TRBJ1-2; tentative D call: TRBD1 (6 bases). CDR3 length: 13 amino acids. Looked up from germline, CDR1 is MNHEY and CDR2 is SMNVEV (reference sequence). The germline V and J ends were trimmed by 2 bases and 8 bases, with 12 bases remaining between them. The CDR3 spells CASSLGGAMGYTF. CDR3 bases: TGTGCCAGCAGTTTAGGGGGGGCGATGGGCTACACCTTC.

This chain uses TRBV5-6 with TRBJ2-6, with TRBD1 matching over 8 bases. Per germline, CDR1 SGHDT and CDR2 YYEEEE. J lost 1 base, V lost 5 bases, and 5 bases had no gene match. This CDR3 has 16 amino acids. For the CDR3, the DNA is TGTGCCAGCAGGAGGACAGGGTCTTCTGGGGCCAACGTCCTGACTTTC. This codes for CASRRTGSSGANVLTF.

The rearrangement links TRBV9 to TRBJ1-1; perhaps TRBD1 as D (5 bases). Germline values: CDR1 SGDLS, CDR2 YYNGEE. V was clipped by 3 bases and J by 1 base, with 16 bases between them. There are 16 residues in the CDR3. CDR3 sequence: CASSALLEGPNTEAFF. In nucleotides, the CDR3 is TGTGCCAGCAGCGCCCTATTGGAGGGGCCGAACACTGAAGCTTTCTTT.

This chain links TRBV5-8 with TRBJ1-5; 9 nucleotides match TRBD1. The trim removed 4 bases at V and 7 bases at J, leaving 6 bases unmatched. CDR1 is SGHTS, CDR2 YDEGEE, per germline. CDR3 length: 14 residues. CDR3 DNA sequence: TGTGCCAGCAGCCCGTACAGGGGGCGACAGCCCCAGCATTTT. It yields the protein CASSPYRGRQPQHF.

This chain joins TRBV6-5 and TRBJ1-6; the D is unclear. CDR1 and CDR2 from the germline V gene are MNHEY and SVGAGI. V was trimmed by 6 bases and J by 6 bases, leaving 15 bases between them. This CDR3 is built from 15 residues. CDR3 sequence: CASSPLGHSNSPLHF. CDR3 DNA: TGTGCCAGCAGCCCCCTCGGGCACTCTAATTCACCCCTCCACTTT.

The CDR3 spells CASSSTGGNTIYF. DNA of the CDR3: TGTGCCAGTAGTTCGACAGGGGGAAACACCATATATTTT. The V and J genes are TRBV19 and TRBJ1-3, with 7 bases identical to TRBD1. Trimming removed 5 bases from V and 4 bases from J; junction bases left unmatched: 2. Germline CDR1 and CDR2: LNHDA and SQIVND (reference sequence). This CDR3 spans 13 amino acids. The complete variable domain, with remaining parts taken from reference TRBV19 and TRBJ1-3, reads DGGITQSPKYLFRKEGQNVTLSCEQNLNHDAMYWYRQDPGQGLRLIYYSQIVNDFQKGDIAEGYSVSREKKESFPLTVTSAQKNPTAFYLCASSSTGGNTIYFGEGSWLTVV.

This clone was recorded only once. Different DNA sequences within this sample yield the same CDR3. The rearrangement links TRBV2 to TRBJ2-7; no clear D. V lost 1 base, J lost 4 bases, and 2 bases lay in between. The CDR3 totals 11 residues. Germline V gives CDR1 SNHLY, CDR2 FYNNEI. The CDR3 DNA is TGTGCCAGCAGTGAAGAATACGAGCAGTACTTC. It specifies CASSEEYEQYF. The full variable domain, rest sourced from reference TRBV2 and TRBJ2-7, is EPEVTQTPSHQVTQMGQEVILRCVPISNHLYFYWYRQILGQKVEFLVSFYNNEISEKSEIFDDQFSVERPDGSNFTLKIRSTKLEDSAMYFCASSEEYEQYFGPGTRLTVT.

This clone has a single count. This rearrangement joins TRBV18 to TRBJ1-1; TRBD1 agrees at 7 bases. Germline-derived CDR1 and CDR2 are KGHSH and LQKENI. This CDR3 region has 14 residues. V shed 1 base, J shed 6 bases, and the junction held 5 bases outside the gene matches. Here the CDR3 reads CASSPQARGSEAFF. CDR3 DNA: TGTGCCAGCTCACCACAGGCCAGGGGGTCTGAAGCTTTCTTT.

CDR3 amino acids: CASRAGGGFEAFF. The CDR3 DNA reads as TGTGCCAGTCGAGCAGGGGGCGGATTCGAAGCTTTCTTT. This sequence joins TRBV19 and TRBJ1-1, with TRBD1 matching over 8 bases. V was clipped by 8 bases and J by 8 bases; unmatched bases: 10. The length of the CDR3 is 13 residues. The germline gives CDR1 LNHDA, CDR2 SQIVND (reference sequence).

In DNA, the CDR3 is TGCGCCAGCAGCTTGGGCGACGAGTATACGACTTATGGCTACACCTTC. It translates to CASSLGDEYTTYGYTF. The V call is TRBV5-1, the J call TRBJ1-2; no reliable D call. Trimming cost V 0 bases and J 5 bases, with 17 bases left between them. Germline CDR1 and CDR2: SGHRS and YFSETQ. CDR3 length: 16 residues.

About this clone: The same CDR3 also results from other DNA sequences found in this sample. This rearrangement joins TRBV28 to TRBJ2-7; D gene unclear. V lost 7 bases and J 3 bases, leaving 13 bases between the germline ends. Germline CDR1 and CDR2: MDHEN and SYDVKM. CDR3 length: 13 amino acids. CDR3 region: CASTEGPYYEQYF. In DNA form, the CDR3 reads TGTGCCAGCACCGAAGGACCTTACTACGAGCAGTACTTC.

The chain joins TRBV4-1 to TRBJ2-3; 10 bases are a match to TRBD2. From germline, CDR1 is MGHRA and CDR2 YSYEKL. The V gene end was trimmed by 5 bases and the J gene end by 4 bases; junction bases not matched to a gene: 12. The CDR3 runs to 17 residues. CDR3 in amino acids: CASSTPPTSGIADTQYF. In DNA form, the CDR3 reads TGCGCCAGCAGCACCCCCCCCACTAGCGGGATAGCAGATACGCAGTATTTT.

The V and J genes are TRBV2 and TRBJ2-1; D is unclear. Trimming shortened V by 3 bases and J by 12 bases, and 12 bases separated the two germline ends. The CDR3 runs 12 residues. Germline-derived CDR1 and CDR2 are SNHLY and FYNNEI. CDR3 sequence reads: CASSDFTNRQFF. CDR3 DNA sequence: TGTGCCAGCAGTGATTTTACTAACCGGCAGTTCTTC.

The genes are TRBV28 and TRBJ1-1, with D perhaps matching TRBD1 (6 bases). Germline CDR1 reads MDHEN; CDR2 reads SYDVKM. V was clipped by 2 bases and J by 12 bases, with 19 bases between them. The CDR3 spans 14 residues. For the CDR3, the DNA is TGTGCCAGCAGTTTAGGGGGGGGCGTCGGGTTTACTTTCTTT. This encodes CASSLGGGVGFTFF.

V is TRBV19 and J is TRBJ2-2, with TRBD1 matching 9 bases. From germline, CDR1 is LNHDA and CDR2 SQIVND (reference sequence). V lost 4 bases, J lost 5 bases, and 2 bases stayed unmatched. This CDR3 is 14 amino acids long. The CDR3 coding sequence is TGTGCCAGTAGTACTGGACAGGGGACCGGGGAGCTGTTTTTT. As protein: CASSTGQGTGELFF.

The rearrangement joins TRBV28 to TRBJ2-7, with D tentatively TRBD2 (7 bases). Germline V gene data show CDR1 as MDHEN and CDR2 as SYDVKM. The CDR3 consists of 14 residues. V lost 5 bases and J 3 bases, leaving 14 bases between the germline ends. CDR3 coding DNA: TGTGCCAGCAGTAACCTCGGGGGGCACTACGAGCAGTACTTC. Translating gives CASSNLGGHYEQYF.

This chain links TRBV20-1 with TRBJ2-1; the D is unclear. V lost 4 bases and J 3 bases, leaving 4 bases between the germline ends. The CDR3 covers 11 residues. The germline V gene encodes CDR1 DFQATT and CDR2 SNEGSKA (reference sequence). This CDR3 is CSAIVYNEQFF. The CDR3 DNA follows: TGCAGTGCTATTGTCTACAATGAGCAGTTCTTC.

This chain links TRBV7-9 with TRBJ1-6; possible D gene TRBD1, 6 bases. V lost 3 bases and J 6 bases, leaving 9 bases between the germline ends. The CDR3 length is 14 residues. Germline V gives CDR1 SEHNR, CDR2 FQNEAQ (reference sequence). Written as DNA, the CDR3 is TGTGCCAGCAGCTTTCAGGGGACTAATTCACCCCTCCACTTT. Protein product: CASSFQGTNSPLHF. Drawing the rest from reference TRBV7-9 and TRBJ1-6, the complete variable domain is DTGVSQNPRHKITKRGQNVTFRCDPISEHNRLYWYRQTLGQGPEFLTYFQNEAQLEKSRLLSDRFSAERPKGSFSTLEIQRTEQGDSAMYLCASSFQGTNSPLHFGNGTRLTVT.